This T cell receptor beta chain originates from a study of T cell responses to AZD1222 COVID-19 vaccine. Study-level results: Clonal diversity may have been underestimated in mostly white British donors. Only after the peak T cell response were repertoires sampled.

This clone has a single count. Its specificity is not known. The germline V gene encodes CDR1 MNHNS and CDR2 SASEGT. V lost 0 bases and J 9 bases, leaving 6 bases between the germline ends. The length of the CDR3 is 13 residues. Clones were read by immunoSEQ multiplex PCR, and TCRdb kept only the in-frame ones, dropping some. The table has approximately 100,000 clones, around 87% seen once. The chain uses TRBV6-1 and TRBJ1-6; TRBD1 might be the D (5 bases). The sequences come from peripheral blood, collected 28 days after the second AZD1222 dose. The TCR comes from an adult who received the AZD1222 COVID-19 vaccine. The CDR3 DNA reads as TGTGCCAGCAGTGAAGCGGGGGGTTCACCCCTCCACTTT. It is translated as CASSEAGGSPLHF.